The present T cell receptor beta chain was sequenced within a study of metastatic and nonmetastatic thyroid tumors. The wider study: The study looked at repertoires side by side in blood and in tumor or nodule tissue from malignant and benign thyroid patients. Study conclusions and caveats: In blood and tumor, TCR beta diversity was reportedly significantly higher in malignant thyroid tumors than in benign nodules.

This clone was recorded many times. What it binds is not known. Thyroid surgery took place with no prior treatment in any patient. V trimming: 5 bases; J trimming: 4 bases; junction bases outside the gene matches: 7. CDR1 is MNHNS, CDR2 SASEGT, per germline. This CDR3 has 14 amino acids. Authors' data handling: It was from CDR3 differences across clinicopathological groups that a distant-metastasis classifier for papillary thyroid cancer was built. TCRdb re-called clones via MiXCR from the PCR reads. The V and J calls come from TCRdb's annotation, not from the publication. The sample shows 45,000 to 50,000 clones, around 23% of them seen only once.

The J gene is TRBJ2-5, the V gene TRBV6-1; 7 bases are a match to TRBD2. The sample taken for sequencing was blood. This TCR derives from a male donor with papillary thyroid cancer or a benign thyroid nodule (not recorded which). Some clones in this sample may be carry-over from other donors' samples. CDR3 amino acids: CASSPREEAETQYF. Here the CDR3 DNA reads TGTGCCAGCAGTCCCCGGGAGGAGGCAGAGACCCAGTACTTC.